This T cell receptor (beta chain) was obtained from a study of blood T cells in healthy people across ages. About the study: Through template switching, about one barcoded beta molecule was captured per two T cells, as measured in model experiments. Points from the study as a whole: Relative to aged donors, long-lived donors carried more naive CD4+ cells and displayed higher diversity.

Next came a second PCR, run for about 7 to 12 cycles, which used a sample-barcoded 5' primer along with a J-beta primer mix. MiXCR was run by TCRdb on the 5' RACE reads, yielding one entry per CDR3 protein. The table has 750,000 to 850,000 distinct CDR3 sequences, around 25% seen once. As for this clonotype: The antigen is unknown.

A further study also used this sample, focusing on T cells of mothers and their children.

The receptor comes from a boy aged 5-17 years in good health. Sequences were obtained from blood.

DNA of the CDR3: TGCAGTGCTCTTAGGACTAGCGGGATGACAGATACGCAGTATTTT. It specifies CSALRTSGMTDTQYF. The rearrangement joins TRBV20-1 to TRBJ2-3; 12 bases map to TRBD2. The germline CDR1 and CDR2 sequences are DFQATT and SNEGSKA (reference sequence). The junction had 6 bases not matched to a gene; V was cut back by 5 bases and J by 3 bases. The CDR3 spans 15 residues.